This T cell receptor beta chain derives from a study of T cell responses to AZD1222 COVID-19 vaccine. Overall study: Timing groups of about 4 and about 12 weeks for second doses were pooled. Study findings and constraints: Unmutated variant regions are reportedly the target of nearly half of TCRs that are spike-specific. Compared with day 0, the breadth and depth of the Spike-specific TCR repertoire rose significantly after two doses of AZD1222. There were repertoire samples only from the period after the peak T cell response.

A note on this clone: What it binds is unknown.

Germline CDR1 LGHDT, CDR2 YNNKEL (reference sequence). Trimming shortened V by 1 base and J by 3 bases, and 13 bases separated the two germline ends. This CDR3 contains 15 residues. This table comes from immunoSEQ multiplex PCR, and its TCRdb copy is limited to in-frame clones, with some not included. The data show about 60,000 clones, 84% seen once. This clonotype originated in an adult in good health. The chain links TRBV3-1 (or the pseudogene TRBV3-2) to TRBJ2-7; D perhaps matches TRBD2 (6 bases). The sample in question was peripheral blood, obtained on day 0 of AZD1222 vaccination. CDR3 sequence (DNA): TGTGCCAGCAGCCAAGGTCTAGCCGGGGGCTACGAGCAGTACTTC. It is translated as CASSQGLAGGYEQYF.